Listed below are T cell receptor beta chains from one sample, sequenced in a study of cytomegalovirus exposure and HLA in healthy donors. The method was immunoSEQ multiplex PCR; TCRdb's version includes in-frame clones alone and lacks a portion of them. The sample includes more than 130,000 clones, 75% to 80% of them seen just once. The source material was PBMCs. These receptors all come from a woman aged 45-65 years in good health and CMV-seronegative. The CDR3 runs from the conserved cysteine through the conserved F or W. A D gene is named only where the DNA matches it firmly. The size field is filled for only some rows; it gives once, few, many or a size class.

CDR3aa | CDR3nt | d_gene | abundance | j_gene | v_gene
CASSSGDRGNSPLHF | TGTGCCAGCAGCTCGGGGGACAGGGGTAATTCACCCCTCCACTTT | TRBD1 | few | TRBJ1-6 | TRBV5-4
CASIPDRENIGGYTF | TGTGCCAGTATCCCCGACCGGGAGAACATTGGTGGCTACACCTTC | NA | NA | TRBJ1-2 | TRBV19
CSVEEGGVGRAPDTQYF | TGCAGCGTTGAAGAAGGGGGGGTGGGGCGGGCACCAGATACGCAGTATTTT | NA | NA | TRBJ2-3 | TRBV29-1
CASSEGPGGSGTEAFF | TGCGCCAGCAGCGAGGGTCCAGGGGGATCGGGAACTGAAGCTTTCTTT | TRBD1 | NA | TRBJ1-1 | TRBV5-1
CASSQVWGATHEQFF | TGTGCCAGCAGCCAAGTGTGGGGAGCCACCCATGAGCAGTTCTTC | NA | few | TRBJ2-1 | TRBV14
CASSLGKGPYEQYF | TGTGCCAGCAGTTTGGGGAAGGGGCCCTACGAGCAGTACTTC | NA | NA | TRBJ2-7 | TRBV27
CASGPGTGGNEQFF | TGTGCCAGCGGCCCCGGGACAGGGGGCAATGAGCAGTTCTTC | TRBD1 | NA | TRBJ2-1 | TRBV27
CASSERRPMEPQHF | TGTGCCAGCAGTGAGCGGCGGCCCATGGAGCCCCAGCATTTT | NA | NA | TRBJ1-5 | TRBV6-1
CASSPLRTGGTEAFF | TGCGCCAGCAGCCCTCTCAGGACAGGGGGCACTGAAGCTTTCTTT | TRBD1 | NA | TRBJ1-1 | TRBV5-1
CASSQSPTDSTYEQYF | TGCGCCAGCAGTCAATCCCCTACTGACAGCACCTACGAGCAGTACTTC | NA | NA | TRBJ2-7 | TRBV23-1
CASSLGTGGSYGYTF | TGTGCCAGCAGCTTAGGTACAGGGGGCAGCTATGGCTACACCTTC | TRBD1 | once | TRBJ1-2 | TRBV13
CAWSVRGSGNTIYF | TGTGCCTGGAGTGTACGGGGCTCTGGAAACACCATATATTTT | NA | NA | TRBJ1-3 | TRBV30
CASSHTSGVSSYNEQFF | TGTGCCAGCAGCCACACTAGCGGGGTGAGCTCCTACAATGAGCAGTTCTTC | TRBD2 | NA | TRBJ2-1 | TRBV4-2
CASSQVNGFEKLFF | TGCGCCAGCAGCCAAGTAAACGGTTTTGAAAAACTGTTTTTT | NA | few | TRBJ1-4 | TRBV4-1
CAISAYGGGSTGELFF | TGTGCCATCAGCGCCTATGGCGGGGGCTCCACCGGGGAGCTGTTTTTT | NA | NA | TRBJ2-2 | TRBV10-3
CASNRQQNTEAFF | TGTGCCAGCAACCGACAGCAGAACACTGAAGCTTTCTTT | NA | NA | TRBJ1-1 | TRBV2
CASSVGQGYNSPLHF | TGTGCCAGCAGTGTAGGTCAGGGGTATAATTCACCCCTCCACTTT | NA | NA | TRBJ1-6 | TRBV2
CASSLRSLNTGELFF | TGTGCCAGCAGTTTACGGAGTTTAAACACCGGGGAGCTGTTTTTT | NA | once | TRBJ2-2 | TRBV28
CASSQDQGLYGYTF | TGTGCCAGCAGCCAGGATCAGGGTCTCTATGGCTACACCTTC | NA | few | TRBJ1-2 | TRBV7-9
CASSILGQASNTEAFF | TGTGCCAGTAGTATCCTCGGACAGGCTTCGAACACTGAAGCTTTCTTT | TRBD1 | NA | TRBJ1-1 | TRBV19
CASSVRGLAGTSTDTQYF | TGTGCCAGCAGCGTAAGGGGTCTAGCGGGTACCAGCACAGATACGCAGTATTTT | TRBD2 | NA | TRBJ2-3 | TRBV9
CASSYGSGKGYTF | TGTGCCAGCAGTTACGGCTCAGGGAAAGGCTACACCTTC | NA | medium-sized | TRBJ1-2 | TRBV6-5
CASNPSGGLPPRSYGYTF | TGTGCCAGTAACCCCTCGGGGGGGCTACCACCAAGAAGCTATGGCTACACCTTC | NA | few | TRBJ1-2 | TRBV19
CSVVGGSYEQYF | TGCAGCGTTGTCGGGGGCTCCTACGAGCAGTACTTC | NA | NA | TRBJ2-7 | TRBV29-1
CASSPTRGAYEQYF | TGTGCCAGCAGTCCCACGCGGGGGGCCTACGAGCAGTACTTC | TRBD2 | NA | TRBJ2-7 | TRBV27
CASCARLDSYEQYF | TGTGCCAGCTGTGCCCGACTGGACTCCTACGAGCAGTACTTC | NA | once | TRBJ2-7 | TRBV6-5
CASSLGQGRNSPLHF | TGTGCCAGCAGCTTAGGACAGGGGCGCAATTCACCCCTCCACTTT | TRBD1 | NA | TRBJ1-6 | TRBV11-3
CAISEEQGNEQFF | TGTGCCATCAGTGAGGAGCAGGGCAATGAGCAGTTCTTC | NA | NA | TRBJ2-1 | TRBV10-3
CASSSRGGPHFYGYTF | TGTGCCAGCAGCTCGAGGGGGGGGCCTCACTTCTATGGCTACACCTTC | NA | NA | TRBJ1-2 | TRBV11-3
CAISRTEMNTEAFF | TGTGCCATCAGTAGAACAGAAATGAACACTGAAGCCTTCTTT | NA | NA | TRBJ1-1 | TRBV10-3
CASSQDTRTDTQYF | TGCGCCAGCAGCCAAGATACTCGGACAGATACGCAGTATTTT | NA | NA | TRBJ2-3 | TRBV4-3
CAISAGLAAPYNEQFF | TGTGCCATCAGTGCAGGACTAGCGGCACCCTACAATGAGCAGTTCTTC | TRBD2 | NA | TRBJ2-1 | TRBV10-3
CASSLGVQFNQPQHF | TGTGCCAGCAGCTTAGGAGTACAGTTCAATCAGCCCCAGCATTTT | NA | NA | TRBJ1-5 | TRBV7-2
CATRARTGGWNTEAFF | TGTGCCACGCGAGCTCGGACAGGGGGCTGGAACACTGAAGCTTTCTTT | TRBD1 | NA | TRBJ1-1 | TRBV10-3
CASSRGQISSTDTQYF | TGCGCCAGCAGCAGGGGACAGATCAGTTCCACAGATACGCAGTATTTT | TRBD1 | NA | TRBJ2-3 | TRBV5-1
CASSPGQGTTYSNQPQHF | TGTGCCAGCAGTCCGGGACAGGGGACTACCTATAGCAATCAGCCCCAGCATTTT | TRBD1 | NA | TRBJ1-5 | TRBV5-8
CASSEPGQTLQETQYF | TGTGCCAGCAGCGAACCGGGACAGACTTTGCAAGAGACCCAGTACTTC | TRBD1 | NA | TRBJ2-5 | TRBV11-2
CASSLQQRNTIYF | TGTGCCAGCAGCTTACAACAGCGAAACACCATATATTTT | NA | NA | TRBJ1-3 | TRBV7-6
CAPFIPGELFF | TGTGCCCCCTTTATCCCCGGGGAGCTGTTTTTT | NA | NA | TRBJ2-2 | TRBV6-6